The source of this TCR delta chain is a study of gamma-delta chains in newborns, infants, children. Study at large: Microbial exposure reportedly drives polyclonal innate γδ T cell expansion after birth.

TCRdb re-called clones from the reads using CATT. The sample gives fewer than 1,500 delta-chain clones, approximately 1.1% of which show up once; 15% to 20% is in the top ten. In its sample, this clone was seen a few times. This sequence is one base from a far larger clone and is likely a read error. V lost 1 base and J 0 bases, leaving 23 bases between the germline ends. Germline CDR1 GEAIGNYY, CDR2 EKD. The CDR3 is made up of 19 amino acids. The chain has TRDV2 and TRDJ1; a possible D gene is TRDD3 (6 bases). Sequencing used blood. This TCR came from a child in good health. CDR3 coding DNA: TGTGCCTGTGACACTCCCTCGGACGGACGGGATATATACACCGATAAACTCATCTTT. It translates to CACDTPSDGRDIYTDKLIF.